This T cell receptor beta chain was sequenced in a study of human T cells and chemical hapten exposure. This clonotype was counted between two and nine times. V was cut by 5 bases and J by 7 bases, with 12 bases left in between. Germline values: CDR1 MNHEY, CDR2 SVGEGT. CDR3 length equals 12 residues. In the source study's methods: Samples contained a median of approximately 100,000 TCRs, with a range of roughly 20,000 to 690,600. TCRdb re-analysed the RACE reads in MiXCR, keeping a single row per CDR3 protein. TCRdb assigned the V and J calls; the authors' analysis was not used. The top ten clones hold about 7.7% of a sample with approximately 320,000 distinct CDR3 sequences, 5.5% of them seen once. The time point denotes: pre-sensitization, week 0. Treatment noted: therapeutic diphenylcyclopropenone sensitization with weekly scalp DPC. The total RNA was obtained from whole blood that was not fractionated.

V is TRBV6-2 or TRBV6-3 and J is TRBJ2-7, with D hard to call. Sequenced material: whole blood, taken in connection with sensitization to the hapten diphenylcyclopropenone (DPC). The sequence came from a woman under 30 with alopecia areata. Some clones in this sample may be carry-over from other donors' samples. The DNA of the CDR3 is TGTGCCAGCAGTCCCGCCCTCCGGGAGCAGTACTTC. Protein: CASSPALREQYF.